Sequencing of this TCR beta chain was carried out in a study of T cell responses to AZD1222 COVID-19 vaccine (dated by TCRdb to 2020 to 2023). For the wider study: TCR sequencing covered fewer than 250 trial participants: 207 given two doses of AZD1222 and approximately 26 given two doses of MenACWY control vaccine. Enrollment into the trials was organized by age into subgroups of 18-55, 56-69 and 70-plus years, and those subgroups contained approximately 160, 26 and 62 TCR-sequenced participants, respectively. Overall study results and their limits: Vaccine-associated CD4 TCRs spanned the whole spike protein, with dominant responses in regions 160-218 and 743-854. Participants were mostly white British, with more females than males. The authors suggested clonal diversity may have been underestimated. No day 14 peak-response samples were available, so repertoires were characterized only after the peak T cell response. A significant rise in spike-specific TCR breadth and depth was observed after two AZD1222 doses relative to day 0 and relative to MenACWY recipients. Conclusions about previously exposed vaccinees were limited because only 5 or 6 AZD1222 recipients were SARS-CoV-2 seropositive at baseline. In the small 56-69-year group, the increase in depth fell short of significance, most likely because of low power. Reportedly, almost half of the unique spike-specific TCRs recognized epitopes lying outside the regions that are mutated in the B.1.351 and B.1.1.7 variants.

Per the germline V gene (reference sequence), SGHNT is the CDR1 and YYREEE is the CDR2. Trimming takes 3 bases off V and 4 bases off J; junction bases not matched to a gene: 9. The CDR3 measures 16 amino acids from cysteine to phenylalanine. The only DNA kept is the CDR3, 48 bases in frame from the first base. As regards this clone: Its antigen has not been determined. Base quality data are lacking; no much larger clone is found one base away.

The CDR3 regions of human TCRbeta chains were subjected to immunosequencing. On the study's bioinformatics: TCRs in the repertoires were compared against a reference library of SARS-CoV-2-specific TCRs that had been generated with the MIRA antigen-specificity platform. Breadth meant the fraction of unique TCRs that were SARS-CoV-2-associated, whereas depth meant the fraction of total T cells that were SARS-CoV-2-associated. Each spike-specific TCR was assigned to its reactive spike region and to a CD4 or CD8 class using the MIRA data. Log10-transformed breadth and depth values were compared by one-way ANOVA with Sidak's multiple comparisons tests. This immuneACCESS table, as held by TCRdb, lists in-frame sequences with V and J called but not all clones. Of the missing ones, under half trace to an unresolved V gene in checked studies; the others have no known cause. V and J calls and clone size are those listed in that table; D and trimming were worked out from the DNA. The sample table records approximately 75,000 clones; 87% of these occur just once. Around 18% of the sample belongs to the ten largest clones.

Read against the paper, the sample's time point label means: about 28 days (+/-7) after the second vaccine dose. AZD1222 recipients with second doses at about 4 weeks or about 12 weeks were pooled, because spike-specific TCR depth and breadth did not differ between schedules. Vaccinee samples came from UK trials COV001 and COV002, including a single-blind randomized controlled phase 2/3 trial of AZD1222 (ChAdOx1 nCoV-19) in healthy adults. For TCRbeta chain sequencing, PBMC samples from trial participants were taken at day 0 and at day 28 after the second dose. The sequencing used peripheral blood, collected 28 days after the second AZD1222 dose. Recombination joined TRBV5-4 with TRBJ2-2, with 7 central nucleotides matching TRBD1. This sequence was found in an adult who received the AZD1222 COVID-19 vaccine. The CDR3 is CASSYRGGGVTGELFF. The DNA sequence follows: TGTGCCAGCAGCTACAGGGGTGGTGGGGTCACCGGGGAGCTGTTTTTT.